This TCR beta chain was sequenced in a study of blood T cells in healthy people across ages (dated by TCRdb to the mid-2010s). Concerning the study at large: In model experiments, roughly one uniquely barcoded TCR beta cDNA molecule per two T cells was captured by template switching. Age-related changes in TCR beta repertoire diversity were measured in the study by deep sequencing normalized with unique cDNA molecular identifiers. The donors were divided into four age groups: young (average roughly 15 years), middle-aged (almost 40), aged (roughly 60) and long-lived (about 79). Donors of different ages were randomly distributed across sequencing lanes to avoid experimental bias. For two donors (one aged 18 to 30 and one aged 80 or older), the study analyzed two additional independent replicas of 1 million unique cDNA reads from the same blood draw.

The roughly 39 donors, aged roughly 6 to 90 years, were systemically healthy Caucasian individuals from Russia. Approximately 10 milliliters of peripheral blood were collected from each donor into EDTA-treated Vacutainer tubes. PBMCs were isolated by Ficoll-Paque density-gradient centrifugation, with at least 6 million obtained per sample. Total RNA was extracted from PBMCs with Trizol reagent, with at least 6 micrograms obtained per sample. The percentages of naive CD45RAhigh/CD27high T cells were determined by flow cytometry on a PBMC aliquot from every donor. The library was generated by 5' RACE. A second roughly 6 to 11 cycle PCR used a sample-barcoded 5' primer and a J-beta primer mix. A template-switch 5' adaptor carrying 12 random nucleotides introduced a unique molecular identifier onto each TCR beta cDNA molecule. At least 2.5 million CDR3-containing paired-end reads were obtained from each sample. All of the RNA was converted into first-strand cDNA using the Mint cDNA synthesis kit, with a TRBC-specific oligonucleotide serving as the primer. After uracil-DNA glycosylase treatment, a first 18-cycle PCR used universal primers M1SS and BC2_uni_R on all cDNA. Processing in the source paper ran as follows. Each sample was normalized by randomly selecting 1 million high-quality reads, each carrying a distinct molecular identifier. Instead of being binned into consensus sequences, reads that shared molecular identifiers were thrown out. MiTCR, run with a Q25 quality threshold and the strictest error-elimination algorithm, handled CDR3 identification, clonotype clustering and error correction. A nonparametric unseen species model using Euler transformation provided a lower-bound estimate of total TCR beta diversity. TCRdb itself trimmed the public reads at Q25 with fastp, ran MiXCR and retained productive beta chains. Entries that share a CDR3 protein sequence are merged under the most common genes and DNA. V and J calls and clone size were set by TCRdb, not the authors. For this sample there are roughly 1.9 million distinct CDR3 sequences; about two fifths appear just once. More than 20% of the sample is taken by the ten largest.

Beyond this particular receptor, the publication reports: Observed TCR beta diversity per million T cells fell roughly linearly with age, and a significant reduction was already apparent by age about 43. Donor CMV infection status was unknown, potentially confounding age-related changes in expanded clonotypes. Total diversity estimates from one million sequenced T cells were considered lower bounds and underestimates. Compared with the aged group, the long-lived group had more naive CD4+ T cells, fewer expanded clones and increased TCR diversity, suggesting age selection. The percentage of naive T cells measured by flow cytometry correlated strongly with observed TCR beta diversity. Conclusive comparison of naive and antigen-experienced compartments was prevented by the profiling of bulk unsorted PBMCs.

Comment on this clonotype: Its specific antigen is unknown. No base-level quality is on record; no much larger clone is a single base apart.

The germline V gene yields ENHRY for CDR1 and SYGVKD for CDR2. Inclusive of the bounding cysteine and phenylalanine, the CDR3 is 15 residues long. Solely the CDR3 DNA is kept, with 45 bases framed from the first base. The V and J ends are trimmed by 6 bases and 1 base, leaving 15 bases between them. Sequencing was performed on blood. The chain is made from TRBV10-3 and TRBJ1-1; matching of 5 bases hints at TRBD1 as the D gene. The TCR was taken from a human donor in good health. The CDR3 sequence is CAIRGGQGENTEAFF. Read as DNA, the sequence is TGTGCCATCAGAGGTGGTCAAGGGGAGAACACTGAAGCTTTCTTT.